This T cell receptor (beta chain) was obtained from a study of Ad26.COV2.S vaccination and SARS-CoV-2 variants. Losses at the gene ends were 4 bases for V and 2 bases for J; bases not matched to a gene: 3. The CDR3 is made up of 16 amino acids. CDR1 is SGHTA, CDR2 FQGNSA, per germline. Sample treatment: some 20 received Ad26.COV2.S at low or high dose, single or two shots; a few received placebo; per-sample allocation not given. Day 63 after the first injection of vaccine or placebo was the sampling time. TCRdb's table, derived via immunoSEQ multiplex PCR, lists solely in-frame clones and lacks some. The sample holds some 480,000 clones, around 88% seen once.

This TCR was sampled from a person aged 18-60 years who received the Ad26.COV2.S COVID-19 vaccine or a placebo. The gene calls are TRBV7-2 and TRBJ2-1; 12 bases are shared with TRBD2. Sequences were derived from peripheral blood, sampled in a trial of Ad26.COV2.S vaccine versus placebo. The CDR3 protein is CASSYSSGRAYNEQFF. In DNA, the CDR3 is TGTGCCAGCAGCTATTCTAGCGGGAGGGCCTACAATGAGCAGTTCTTC.